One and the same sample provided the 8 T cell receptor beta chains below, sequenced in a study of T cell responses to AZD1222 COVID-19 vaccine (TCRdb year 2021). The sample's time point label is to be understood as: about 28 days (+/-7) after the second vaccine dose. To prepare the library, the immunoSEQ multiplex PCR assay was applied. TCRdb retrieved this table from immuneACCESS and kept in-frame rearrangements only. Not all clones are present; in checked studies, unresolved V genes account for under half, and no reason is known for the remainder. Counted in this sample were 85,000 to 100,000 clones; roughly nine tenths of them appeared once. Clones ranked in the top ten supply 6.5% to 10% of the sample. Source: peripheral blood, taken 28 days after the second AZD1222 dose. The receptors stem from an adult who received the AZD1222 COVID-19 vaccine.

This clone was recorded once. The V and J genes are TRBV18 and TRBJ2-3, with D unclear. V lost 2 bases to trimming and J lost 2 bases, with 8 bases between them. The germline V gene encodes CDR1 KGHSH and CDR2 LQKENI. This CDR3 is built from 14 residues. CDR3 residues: CASSPDPSTDTQYF. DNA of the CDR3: TGTGCCAGCTCACCAGACCCTTCCACAGATACGCAGTATTTT.

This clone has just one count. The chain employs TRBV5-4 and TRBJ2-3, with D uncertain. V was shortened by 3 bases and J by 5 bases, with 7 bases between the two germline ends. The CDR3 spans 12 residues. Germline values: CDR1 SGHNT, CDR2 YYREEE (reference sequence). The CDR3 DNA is TGTGCCAGCAGCTGGGGATTAGATACGCAGTATTTT. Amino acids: CASSWGLDTQYF.

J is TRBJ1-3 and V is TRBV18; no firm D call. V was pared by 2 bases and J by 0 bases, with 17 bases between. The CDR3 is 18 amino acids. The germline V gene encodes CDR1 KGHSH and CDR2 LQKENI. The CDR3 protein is CASSPVAEVESSGNTIYF. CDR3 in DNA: TGTGCCAGCTCACCAGTGGCGGAGGTGGAGAGCTCTGGAAACACCATATATTTT. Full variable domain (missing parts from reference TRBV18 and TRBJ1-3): NAGVMQNPRHLVRRRGQEARLRCSPMKGHSHVYWYRQLPEEGLKFMVYLQKENIIDESGMPKERFSAEFPKEGPSILRIQQVVRGDSAAYFCASSPVAEVESSGNTIYFGEGSWLTVV.

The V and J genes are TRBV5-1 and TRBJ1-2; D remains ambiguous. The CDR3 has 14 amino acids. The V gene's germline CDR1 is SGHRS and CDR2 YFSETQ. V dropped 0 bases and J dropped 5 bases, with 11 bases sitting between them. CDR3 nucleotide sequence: TGCGCCAGCAGCTTGGTGGCAGTTGAATATGGCTACACCTTC. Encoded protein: CASSLVAVEYGYTF.

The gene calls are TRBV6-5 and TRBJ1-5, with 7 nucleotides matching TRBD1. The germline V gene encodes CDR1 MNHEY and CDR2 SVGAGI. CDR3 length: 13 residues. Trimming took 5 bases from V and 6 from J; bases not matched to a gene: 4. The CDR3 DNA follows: TGTGCCAGCAGTCCCGACAGGGCTCAGCCCCAGCATTTT. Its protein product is CASSPDRAQPQHF.

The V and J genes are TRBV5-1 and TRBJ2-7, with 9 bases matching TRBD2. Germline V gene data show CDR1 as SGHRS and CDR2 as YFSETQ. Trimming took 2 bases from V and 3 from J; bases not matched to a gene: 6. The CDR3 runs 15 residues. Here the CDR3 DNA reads TGCGCCAGCAGCTTCCTAGCGGGAAACTACTACGAGCAGTACTTC. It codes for CASSFLAGNYYEQYF.

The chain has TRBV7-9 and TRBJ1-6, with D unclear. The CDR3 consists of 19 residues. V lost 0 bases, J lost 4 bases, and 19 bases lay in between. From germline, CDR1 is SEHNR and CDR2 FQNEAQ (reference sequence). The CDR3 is CASSLAINPHSVYNSPLHF. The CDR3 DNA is TGTGCCAGCAGCTTAGCAATCAACCCCCACTCGGTTTATAATTCACCCCTCCACTTT.

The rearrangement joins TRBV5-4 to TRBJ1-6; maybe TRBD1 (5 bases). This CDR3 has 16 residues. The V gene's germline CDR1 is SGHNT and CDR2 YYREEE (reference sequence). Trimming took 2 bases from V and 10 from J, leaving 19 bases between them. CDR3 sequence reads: CASSLRQGEGGSPLHF. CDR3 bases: TGTGCCAGCAGCTTAAGGCAGGGCGAGGGAGGATCACCCCTCCACTTT.